This T cell receptor beta chain was identified in a study of response to subunit inactivated influenza vaccine (dated 2018 in TCRdb). About the full investigation: To follow how T cells responded to a trivalent subunit inactivated influenza vaccine, the researchers relied on deep quantitative profiling of the T cell receptor repertoire. General conclusions and limits of the study: According to the authors, only a limited number of new T cells may be recruited by each seasonal influenza vaccination.

V was cut back by 4 bases and J by 0 bases, leaving a gap of 10 bases between them. Spanning cysteine to phenylalanine, the CDR3 consists of 14 amino acids. Just CDR3 DNA is preserved here, 42 bases in frame from base 1. Taken from the germline V gene, the CDR1 and CDR2 loops are MDHEN and SYDVKM. Turning to this clonotype: The target of this receptor is not known. Base qualities are not recorded, but no much larger clone differs from it by a single base.

Library creation used RT-PCR. TCRdb lists the instrument as Illumina HiSeq 2500. The raw public data were reprocessed by TCRdb itself: fastp quality trimming at Q25, MiXCR clonotype calling, in-frame beta chains only. One record per CDR3 amino acid sequence lists the most common genes and DNA. The sample records about 190,000 distinct CDR3 sequences, roughly an eighth of which are singletons. Together, the top ten hold about 25% of the sample. Sample: CD8+ T cells sorted from PBMCs, taken more than 4 days after vaccination. The TCR was taken from a man in his fifties or sixties who received an inactivated influenza vaccine. Donor details come from another sample of the same person, matched by shared clones. Here the chain combines TRBV28 and TRBJ2-7, with the D gene not clear enough to name. The nucleotide sequence reads TGTGCCAGCAGTTCCGATTCGAGCTCCTACGAGCAGTACTTC. This is translated as CASSSDSSSYEQYF.